One T cell receptor (beta chain) is described in this entry. The data stem from a study of blood T cell repertoires in COVID-19. Sequencing was performed with immunoSEQ multiplex PCR; in TCRdb, only in-frame clones are kept and a portion is missing. In the table there are about 120,000 clones, approximately 90% of which are singletons. The clonotype comes from a man in his fifties or sixties with acute or convalescent COVID-19. Sequencing was done on a sample of peripheral blood.

The CDR3 DNA sequence: TGTGCCAGCAGTTACTCGACGCGGTATGGATTCACCCTCCACTTT. Translation: CASSYSTRYGFTLHF. This chain joins TRBV6-6 and TRBJ1-6; D uncertain. V was pared by 0 bases and J by 14 bases, with 17 bases between. Germline CDR1 is MNHNY and CDR2 is SVGAGI (reference sequence). The length of the CDR3 is 15 residues.